This T cell receptor beta chain was identified in a study of OX40 agonist ivuxolimab in advanced cancers. Looking at the study overall: Patients were infused with ivuxolimab every 2 weeks at 0.01 to 10 mg/kg.

Assay: immunoSEQ multiplex PCR; the TCRdb copy retains only in-frame clones and omits some. This sample has tens of thousands of clones, with over 80% found just once. This sample comprised CD4+ or CD8+ T cells sorted from blood, obtained in a trial of the OX40 agonist ivuxolimab. The receptor was derived from an adult with an advanced solid tumor such as melanoma, head and neck, liver or kidney cancer.

The CDR3 region has the DNA TGTGCCAGCGCCGAAGAAGGGCTTAACTATGGCTACACCTTC. This codes for CASAEEGLNYGYTF. This chain uses TRBV5-6 with TRBJ1-2; D not certain. Germline-derived CDR1 and CDR2 are SGHDT and YYEEEE. The CDR3 covers 14 residues. V was shortened by 7 bases and J by 1 base, with 14 bases between the two germline ends.